This TCR beta chain was obtained from a study of cytomegalovirus exposure and HLA in healthy donors. Primers included in the PCR were 60 Vbeta and 13 Jbeta primers. This table comes from immunoSEQ multiplex PCR, and its TCRdb copy is limited to in-frame clones, with some not included. The table lists about 76,000 clones, over 60% of them singletons. Germline V lookup: CDR1 KGHSH, CDR2 LQKENI. Trimming removed 3 bases from V and 6 bases from J, with 6 bases in between. The CDR3 spans 12 residues. The chain uses TRBV18 and TRBJ2-1, with D unclear. The clonotype originates from a male donor in good health and CMV-seropositive. Input material: PBMCs. The CDR3, as DNA: TGTGCCAGCTCACCGAGTGGCAATGAGCAGTTCTTC. It translates to CASSPSGNEQFF. The full variable domain, with the rest looked up from reference TRBV18 and TRBJ2-1, is NAGVMQNPRHLVRRRGQEARLRCSPMKGHSHVYWYRQLPEEGLKFMVYLQKENIIDESGMPKERFSAEFPKEGPSILRIQQVVRGDSAAYFCASSPSGNEQFFGPGTRLTVL.